This T cell receptor (beta chain) derives from a study of shared clonotypes between healthy human individuals. Study information: Each donor contributed plates that comprised three CD4 naive, three CD4 memory, two CD8 naive and one CD8 memory.

All of the donors resided in Nashville, Tennessee, and each was a Caucasian adult. The germline V and J ends were trimmed by 3 bases and 1 base, with 6 bases remaining between them. This CDR3 is built from 13 residues. Germline CDR1 is SEHNR and CDR2 is FQNEAQ (reference sequence). Study processing details: Owing to the provision of junction-only sequences devoid of quality scores by immunoSEQ, filtering differed. This table comes from immunoSEQ multiplex PCR, and its TCRdb copy is limited to in-frame clones, with some not included. The D gene and trimming were derived from the DNA, and the V and J assignments and clone size from that table. The table includes roughly 2,500,000 clones, approximately 93% detected once. A note on this clone: Other DNA sequences in the same sample also yield this CDR3.

The sequence was collected from a man between 18 and 29 years old in good health. Some clones in this sample may be carry-over from other donors' samples. Sequencing used naive CD4+ T cells from PBMCs. Subset: CD45RA+ positively selected. The V and J genes are TRBV7-9 and TRBJ1-1, with unresolved D. CDR3 region: CASSFVGNTEAFF. CDR3 DNA: TGTGCCAGCAGCTTTGTTGGGAACACTGAAGCTTTCTTT.